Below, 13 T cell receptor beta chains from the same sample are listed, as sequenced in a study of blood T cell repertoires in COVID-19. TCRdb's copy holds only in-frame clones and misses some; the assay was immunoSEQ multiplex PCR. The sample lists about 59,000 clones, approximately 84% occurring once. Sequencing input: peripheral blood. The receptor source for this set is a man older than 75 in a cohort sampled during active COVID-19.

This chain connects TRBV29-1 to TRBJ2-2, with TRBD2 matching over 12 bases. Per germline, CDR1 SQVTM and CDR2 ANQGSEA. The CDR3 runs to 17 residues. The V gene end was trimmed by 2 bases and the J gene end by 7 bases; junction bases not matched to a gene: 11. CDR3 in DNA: TGCAGCGTTGAACCTAGCGGGAGGGGGCGTGTTAGCGGGGAGCTGTTTTTT. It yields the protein CSVEPSGRGRVSGELFF.

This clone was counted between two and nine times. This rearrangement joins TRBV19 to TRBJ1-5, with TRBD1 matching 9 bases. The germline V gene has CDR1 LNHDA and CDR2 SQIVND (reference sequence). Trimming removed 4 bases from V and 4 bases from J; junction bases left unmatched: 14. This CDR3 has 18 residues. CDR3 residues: CASSTGGQGLLRNQPQHF. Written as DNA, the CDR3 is TGTGCCAGTAGTACGGGGGGACAGGGACTCCTTCGGAATCAGCCCCAGCATTTT. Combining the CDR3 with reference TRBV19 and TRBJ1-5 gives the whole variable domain DGGITQSPKYLFRKEGQNVTLSCEQNLNHDAMYWYRQDPGQGLRLIYYSQIVNDFQKGDIAEGYSVSREKKESFPLTVTSAQKNPTAFYLCASSTGGQGLLRNQPQHFGDGTRLSIL.

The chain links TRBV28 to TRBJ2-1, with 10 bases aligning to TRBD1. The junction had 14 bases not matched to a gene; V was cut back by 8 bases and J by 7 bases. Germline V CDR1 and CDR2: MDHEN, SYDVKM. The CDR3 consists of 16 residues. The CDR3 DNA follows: TGTGCCAGCGTTACGTCCGGGACAGGGGTTTTGAATGAGCAGTTCTTC. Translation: CASVTSGTGVLNEQFF.

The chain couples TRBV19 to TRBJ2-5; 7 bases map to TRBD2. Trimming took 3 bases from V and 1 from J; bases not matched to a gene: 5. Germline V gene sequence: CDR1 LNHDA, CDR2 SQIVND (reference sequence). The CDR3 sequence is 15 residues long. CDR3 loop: CASSMGGVLQETQYF. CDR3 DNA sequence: TGTGCCAGTAGTATGGGGGGGGTTCTCCAAGAGACCCAGTACTTC.

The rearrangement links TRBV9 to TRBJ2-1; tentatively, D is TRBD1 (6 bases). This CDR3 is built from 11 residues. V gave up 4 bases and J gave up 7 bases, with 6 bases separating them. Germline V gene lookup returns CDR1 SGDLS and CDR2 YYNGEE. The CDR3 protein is CASSTGNEQFF. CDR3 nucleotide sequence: TGTGCCAGCAGCACAGGGAATGAGCAGTTCTTC.

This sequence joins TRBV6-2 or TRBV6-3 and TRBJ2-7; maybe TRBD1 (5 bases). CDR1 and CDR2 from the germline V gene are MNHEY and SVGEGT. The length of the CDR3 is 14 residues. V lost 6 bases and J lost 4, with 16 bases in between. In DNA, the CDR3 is TGTGCCAGCAGCCGACAAGGCGACAGATACGAGCAGTACTTC. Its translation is CASSRQGDRYEQYF.

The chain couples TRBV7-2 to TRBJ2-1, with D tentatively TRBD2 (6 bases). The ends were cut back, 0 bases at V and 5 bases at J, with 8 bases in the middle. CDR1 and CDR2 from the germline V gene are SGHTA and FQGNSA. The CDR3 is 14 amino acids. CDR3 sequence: CASSLAGGNNEQFF. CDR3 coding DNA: TGTGCCAGCAGCTTAGCGGGGGGAAACAATGAGCAGTTCTTC.

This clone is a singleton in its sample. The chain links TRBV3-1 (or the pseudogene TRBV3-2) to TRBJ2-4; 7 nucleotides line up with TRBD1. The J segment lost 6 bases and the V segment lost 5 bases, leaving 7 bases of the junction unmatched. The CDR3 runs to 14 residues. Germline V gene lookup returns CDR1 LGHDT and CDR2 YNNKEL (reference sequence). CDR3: CASSSRTGRNIQYF. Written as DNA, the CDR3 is TGTGCCAGCAGCTCCCGGACAGGAAGAAACATTCAGTACTTC.

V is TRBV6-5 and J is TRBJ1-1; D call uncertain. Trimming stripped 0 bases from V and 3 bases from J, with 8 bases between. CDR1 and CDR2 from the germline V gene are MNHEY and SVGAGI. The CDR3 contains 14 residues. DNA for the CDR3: TGTGCCAGCAGTTACTCGAGAGGGCACACTGAAGCTTTCTTT. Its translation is CASSYSRGHTEAFF.

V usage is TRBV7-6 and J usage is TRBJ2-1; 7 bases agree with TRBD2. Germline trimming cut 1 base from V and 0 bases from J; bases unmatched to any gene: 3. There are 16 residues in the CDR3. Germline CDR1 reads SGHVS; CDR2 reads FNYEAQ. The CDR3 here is CASSLVGGSSYNEQFF. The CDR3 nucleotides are TGTGCCAGCAGCTTAGTTGGCGGGAGCTCCTACAATGAGCAGTTCTTC.

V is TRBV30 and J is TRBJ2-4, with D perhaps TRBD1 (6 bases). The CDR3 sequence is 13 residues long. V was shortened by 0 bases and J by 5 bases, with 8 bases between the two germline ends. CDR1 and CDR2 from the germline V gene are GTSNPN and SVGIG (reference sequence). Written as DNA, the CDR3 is TGTGCCTGGAGTGTGGACAGCCAAAACATTCAGTACTTC. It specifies CAWSVDSQNIQYF.

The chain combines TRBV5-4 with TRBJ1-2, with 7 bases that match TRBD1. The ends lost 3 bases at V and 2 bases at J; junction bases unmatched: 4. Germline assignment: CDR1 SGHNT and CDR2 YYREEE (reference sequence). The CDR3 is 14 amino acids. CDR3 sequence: CASSSGTVNYGYTF. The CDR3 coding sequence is TGTGCCAGCAGCTCTGGGACAGTAAACTATGGCTACACCTTC.

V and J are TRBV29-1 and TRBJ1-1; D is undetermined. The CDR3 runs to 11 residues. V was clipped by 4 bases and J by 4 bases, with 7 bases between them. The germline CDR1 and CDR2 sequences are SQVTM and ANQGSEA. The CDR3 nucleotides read TGCAGCGTTGTGGAGCCCACTGAAGCTTTCTTT. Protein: CSVVEPTEAFF.